This TCR beta chain was recovered during a study of patients and donors after allogeneic stem cell transplantation. TCRdb fed the RT-PCR reads into MiXCR, producing one record per CDR3 protein. The table records fewer than 500,000 distinct CDR3 sequences, 16% of them present only once. The CDR3 runs to 13 residues. Per the germline V gene, CDR1 is LNHNV and CDR2 is YYDKDF (reference sequence). Between the trimmed V and J ends, which lost 0 bases and 7 bases, there was a span of 7 bases. This clonotype was detected only a few times. Sequenced: blood, either unsorted or a sorted T cell fraction (not recorded which). The TCR originated in a human donor who was either an allogeneic HSCT recipient or a stem cell or donor lymphocyte infusion donor (not recorded which). It is not recorded whose cells these are; they may come from a transplant donor. The rearrangement joins TRBV15 to TRBJ1-5; D is uncertain. The CDR3 region is CATSRDPGQPQHF. DNA of the CDR3: TGTGCCACCAGCAGAGATCCGGGGCAGCCCCAGCATTTT.